Presented here are 32 T cell receptor beta chains from one specimen sequenced in a study of blood T cell repertoires in COVID-19 (dated by TCRdb to between 2020 and 2021). The protocol used for the library was the immunoSEQ multiplex PCR assay. Not all clones reach the TCRdb copy of this immuneACCESS table, which keeps in-frame sequences only. Checked studies attribute under half of the gap to unresolved V genes and leave the rest unexplained. The sample table contains some 180,000 clones; only one count was recorded for roughly 89% of them. The ten largest clones represent 0.62% of the sample. The source material was peripheral blood. The receptors here all came from a man in his fifties with acute or convalescent COVID-19.

The chain links TRBV7-9 to TRBJ2-7, with D perhaps TRBD1 (5 bases). Trimming pared 4 bases from V and 4 bases from J, leaving 8 bases between. CDR3 length equals 12 residues. Per the germline V gene, CDR1 is SEHNR and CDR2 is FQNEAQ (reference sequence). The CDR3 here is CASSSQGYEQYV. The CDR3 DNA reads as TGTGCCAGCAGCTCTCAGGGTTACGAGCAGTACGTC.

The sample holds one count of this clone. V is TRBV11-2 and J is TRBJ2-1; D may be TRBD2 (5 bases). Germline-derived CDR1 and CDR2 are SGHAT and FQNNGV. There are 16 residues in the CDR3. V was trimmed by 1 base and J by 4 bases, leaving 14 bases between them. The CDR3: CASSLATRPVYNEQFF. The CDR3 coding sequence is TGTGCCAGCAGCTTAGCCACTAGGCCGGTTTACAATGAGCAGTTCTTC.

The chain employs TRBV19 and TRBJ2-1, with a tentative D call TRBD1 (5 bases). The length of the CDR3 is 16 residues. Trimming shortened V by 1 base and J by 3 bases, and 13 bases separated the two germline ends. Looked up from germline, CDR1 is LNHDA and CDR2 is SQIVND (reference sequence). CDR3 sequence: CASSIGQWIGYNEQFF. The CDR3 DNA follows: TGTGCCAGTAGTATAGGACAGTGGATAGGCTACAATGAGCAGTTCTTC.

This chain connects TRBV11-2 to TRBJ1-1, with D maybe TRBD1 (5 bases). The V gene's germline CDR1 is SGHAT and CDR2 FQNNGV. V was pared by 3 bases and J by 7 bases, with 12 bases between. The CDR3 runs 13 residues. CDR3 in amino acids: CASSLTGEVEAFF. DNA of the CDR3: TGTGCCAGCAGCTTGACGGGGGAGGTTGAAGCTTTCTTT.

The chain combines TRBV15 with TRBJ1-1; a possible D gene is TRBD1 (5 bases). CDR1 is LNHNV, CDR2 YYDKDF, per germline (reference sequence). This CDR3 is built from 14 residues. V lost 5 bases and J 1 base, leaving 11 bases between the germline ends. The CDR3 nucleotides are TGTGCCACCAGCTCCGCGGGACGGAACACTGAAGCTTTCTTT. Its protein is CATSSAGRNTEAFF. Combining the CDR3 with reference TRBV15 and TRBJ1-1 gives the whole variable domain DAMVIQNPRYQVTQFGKPVTLSCSQTLNHNVMYWYQQKSSQAPKLLFHYYDKDFNNEADTPDNFQSRRPNTSFCFLDIRSPGLGDTAMYLCATSSAGRNTEAFFGQGTRLTVV.

This clone was counted a single time. This sequence joins TRBV6-1 and TRBJ2-7; D gene unclear. The CDR3 is 11 residues long. V was trimmed by 3 bases and J by 7 bases, leaving 7 bases between them. The germline V gene encodes CDR1 MNHNS and CDR2 SASEGT. Here the CDR3 reads CASSEFREQYV. DNA for the CDR3: TGTGCCAGCAGTGAGTTCAGGGAGCAGTACGTC.

In its sample, this clone was seen a few times. J is TRBJ1-4 and V is TRBV19; 7 bases line up with TRBD1. Germline CDR1 LNHDA, CDR2 SQIVND (reference sequence). The CDR3 totals 15 residues. The V and J ends lost 5 bases and 5 bases, in that order; junction bases with no gene match: 8. The DNA of the CDR3 is TGTGCCAGTAGTCCTCAGGGGGGCATCAATGAAAAACTGTTTTTT. Translation: CASSPQGGINEKLFF.

This chain links TRBV28 with TRBJ2-5; 7 bases fit TRBD1. This CDR3 is built from 16 residues. Germline lookup yields CDR1 MDHEN and CDR2 SYDVKM. With 1 base clipped from V and 1 base from J, the junction kept 6 bases outside the gene matches. CDR3 in DNA: TGTGCCAGCAGTTTATTCCGGGACAGCATCCAAGAGACCCAGTACTTC. Its translation is CASSLFRDSIQETQYF.

There are a few counts of this clone. The chain uses TRBV25-1 and TRBJ1-4; 10 nucleotides match TRBD1. The V gene end was trimmed by 4 bases and the J gene end by 3 bases; junction bases not matched to a gene: 8. Germline V lookup: CDR1 MGHDK, CDR2 SYGVNS. The CDR3 spans 17 residues. The CDR3 protein is CASSGGQGRNPNEKLFF. The CDR3 coding sequence is TGTGCCAGCAGTGGGGGACAGGGGCGGAACCCTAATGAAAAACTGTTTTTT.

This chain joins TRBV6-6 and TRBJ1-5; D ambiguous. V was pared by 2 bases and J by 2 bases, with 4 bases between. The germline V gene encodes CDR1 MNHNY and CDR2 SVGAGI (reference sequence). The CDR3 sequence is 13 residues long. Here the CDR3 DNA reads TGTGCCAGCAGTTACCGTGGCAATCAGCCCCAGCATTTT. Protein sequence: CASSYRGNQPQHF.

The chain couples TRBV5-4 to TRBJ2-7; TRBD1 matches 12 bases. This CDR3 has 14 amino acids. The germline V gene has CDR1 SGHNT and CDR2 YYREEE (reference sequence). J gave up 7 bases and V 2 bases, and 4 bases lay outside the gene matches. The CDR3 here is CASSFGTGGWEQYV. The CDR3 coding sequence is TGTGCCAGCAGCTTCGGGACAGGGGGCTGGGAGCAGTACGTC.

The V and J genes are TRBV5-4 and TRBJ1-1; 7 bases are a match to TRBD1. This CDR3 comprises 15 residues. The J segment lost 1 base and the V segment lost 4 bases, leaving 7 bases of the junction unmatched. CDR1 and CDR2 (germline): SGHNT, YYREEE (reference sequence). CDR3 amino acids: CASSPPGQRNTEAFF. In DNA, the CDR3 is TGTGCCAGCAGCCCCCCGGGACAGCGGAACACTGAAGCTTTCTTT. Variable domain in full (rest from reference TRBV5-4 and TRBJ1-1): ETGVTQSPTHLIKTRGQQVTLRCSSQSGHNTVSWYQQALGQGPQFIFQYYREEENGRGNFPPRFSGLQFPNYSSELNVNALELDDSALYLCASSPPGQRNTEAFFGQGTRLTVV.

The V and J genes are TRBV6-5 and TRBJ1-1; possibly TRBD1 for D (6 bases). This CDR3 is 14 amino acids long. CDR1 and CDR2 (germline): MNHEY, SVGAGI. Trimming stripped 6 bases from V and 2 bases from J, with 13 bases between. CDR3 coding DNA: TGTGCCAGCAGCCCAACAGGGTTCAACACTGAAGCTTTCTTT. It codes for CASSPTGFNTEAFF.

The chain carries TRBV18 and TRBJ2-2, with 7 bases fitting TRBD1. The germline V gene encodes CDR1 KGHSH and CDR2 LQKENI. There are 16 residues in the CDR3. Trimming cost V 4 bases and J 5 bases; bases outside gene matches: 10. CDR3 amino acids: CASSRPRDSGTGELFF. In nucleotides, the CDR3 is TGTGCCAGCTCACGCCCCCGGGACAGTGGGACCGGGGAGCTGTTTTTT.

For this clone: This same CDR3 is encoded by further DNA sequences in the sample. The chain has TRBV7-3 and TRBJ2-1, with TRBD2 matching 9 bases. The CDR3 runs to 15 residues. Germline CDR1 reads SGHTA; CDR2 reads FQGTGA. The junction had 4 bases not matched to a gene; V was cut back by 4 bases and J by 3 bases. The CDR3 reads CASSYGLASYNEQFF. DNA for the CDR3: TGTGCCAGCAGCTATGGACTAGCGAGCTACAATGAGCAGTTCTTC.

The chain recombines TRBV11-3 with TRBJ2-1, with D possibly being TRBD2 (5 bases). This CDR3 comprises 16 residues. The V end lost 0 bases, the J end lost 5 bases, and 14 bases lay between the germline ends. Looked up from germline, CDR1 is SGHNT and CDR2 is YENEEA. The CDR3 DNA follows: TGTGCCAGCAGCTTAGAAGTCGGGATCAGTAACAATGAGCAGTTCTTC. As protein: CASSLEVGISNNEQFF.

The chain is built from TRBV18 and TRBJ1-6, with 8 bases lining up with TRBD1. From germline, CDR1 is KGHSH and CDR2 LQKENI. With 4 bases clipped from V and 12 bases from J, the junction kept 11 bases outside the gene matches. This CDR3 region has 15 residues. CDR3 protein: CASSLRQGTGEPLHF. The CDR3 coding sequence is TGTGCCAGCTCACTCAGACAGGGGACGGGGGAACCCCTCCACTTT.

V usage is TRBV2 and J usage is TRBJ1-1; D may be TRBD1 (6 bases). The CDR3 length is 14 residues. V dropped 7 bases and J dropped 1 base, with 13 bases sitting between them. Germline V gene lookup returns CDR1 SNHLY and CDR2 FYNNEI. The CDR3 protein is CASMPDRRNTEAFF. The CDR3 DNA is TGTGCCAGCATGCCTGACAGGCGGAACACTGAAGCTTTCTTT. Drawing the rest from reference TRBV2 and TRBJ1-1, the complete variable domain is EPEVTQTPSHQVTQMGQEVILRCVPISNHLYFYWYRQILGQKVEFLVSFYNNEISEKSEIFDDQFSVERPDGSNFTLKIRSTKLEDSAMYFCASMPDRRNTEAFFGQGTRLTVV.

The chain is built from TRBV10-3 and TRBJ2-1, with TRBD2 matching 12 bases. Germline CDR1 is ENHRY and CDR2 is SYGVKD. J gave up 7 bases and V 4 bases, and 2 bases lay outside the gene matches. The CDR3 consists of 14 residues. The chain's CDR3 is CAISGLAGENEQFF. The DNA for the CDR3 is TGTGCCATCAGTGGACTAGCGGGAGAGAATGAGCAGTTCTTC.

The rearrangement uses TRBV12-3 or TRBV12-4 and TRBJ1-6, with D unclear. The CDR3 sequence is 13 residues long. V was clipped by 5 bases and J by 10 bases, with 12 bases between them. This CDR3 reads CASSPLSGSPLHF. CDR3 coding DNA: TGTGCCAGCAGTCCCCTATCAGGATCACCCCTCCACTTT.

V gene TRBV9 combines with J gene TRBJ2-3, with 7 nucleotides matching TRBD2. V lost 2 bases to trimming and J lost 4 bases; unmatched junction nucleotides: 1. CDR3 length equals 13 residues. Per germline, CDR1 SGDLS and CDR2 YYNGEE. The DNA of the CDR3 is TGTGCCAGCAGCGTTGGGGGGGCAGATACGCAGTATTTT. The encoded protein is CASSVGGADTQYF.

Remarks on this clone: One junction end does not reproduce the germline sequence, and a read error may be involved. J is TRBJ1-6 and V is TRBV28; 7 nucleotides align to TRBD1. The CDR3 loop spans 12 amino acids. Germline V gene data show CDR1 as MDHEN and CDR2 as SYDVKM. The CDR3 here is CASSSQGLVDNF. The CDR3 DNA sequence: TGTGCCAGCAGTTCACAGGGGCTTGTCGATAACTTT.

The V and J genes are TRBV28 and TRBJ2-1; the match to TRBD2 covers 13 bases. This CDR3 comprises 16 residues. V trimming: 3 bases; J trimming: 5 bases; junction bases outside the gene matches: 4. Germline V CDR1 and CDR2: MDHEN, SYDVKM. The CDR3 DNA is TGTGCCAGCAGTTTGACGGGACTAGCGGGAAACAATGAGCAGTTCTTC. Protein product: CASSLTGLAGNNEQFF.

This clone was observed a few times. This rearrangement joins TRBV5-1 to TRBJ2-5; D may be TRBD2 (6 bases). This CDR3 spans 18 amino acids. Germline loops: CDR1 SGHRS, CDR2 YFSETQ. Trimming took off 4 bases at V and 1 base at J, with 23 bases between the two ends. The CDR3 protein is CASSQGLLTSAFQETQYF. The CDR3, as DNA: TGCGCCAGCAGCCAGGGACTCCTAACAAGTGCATTCCAAGAGACCCAGTACTTC.

In its sample, this clone was seen once. The rearrangement links TRBV4-3 to TRBJ2-5; weak D call: TRBD1 (5 bases). In germline, CDR1 is LGHNA, CDR2 YSLEER. Trimming took off 5 bases at V and 5 bases at J, with 12 bases between the two ends. The CDR3 runs 13 residues. CDR3 bases: TGCGCCAGCAGCTCAGGGATCGGGGAGACCCAGTACTTC. This codes for CASSSGIGETQYF.

This clone occurred once. The gene calls are TRBV24-1 and TRBJ2-3; TRBD2 agrees at 7 bases. Germline CDR1 is KGHDR and CDR2 is SFDVKD. The CDR3 has 14 residues. Trimming took 9 bases from V and 1 from J; bases not matched to a gene: 6. CDR3 residues: CATGGGLGTDTQYF. CDR3 nucleotides: TGTGCCACCGGCGGGGGTTTGGGCACAGATACGCAGTATTTT.

The J gene is TRBJ2-2, the V gene TRBV4-1; perhaps TRBD2 as D (5 bases). Germline values: CDR1 MGHRA, CDR2 YSYEKL. V lost 4 bases and J 4 bases, leaving 13 bases between the germline ends. The CDR3 has 15 amino acids. The CDR3 reads CASSLTRESTGELFF. CDR3 DNA sequence: TGCGCCAGCAGCCTCACGAGGGAGTCCACCGGGGAGCTGTTTTTT.

The V gene is TRBV4-1, the J gene TRBJ2-1; D is perhaps TRBD2 (6 bases). The germline V gene encodes CDR1 MGHRA and CDR2 YSYEKL. V dropped 5 bases and J dropped 9 bases, with 14 bases sitting between them. The CDR3 loop spans 13 amino acids. CDR3 amino acids: CASSAILATEQFF. The CDR3 bases are TGCGCCAGCAGCGCTATACTAGCCACTGAGCAGTTCTTC.

The chain joins TRBV6-5 to TRBJ2-3; 11 bases are shared with TRBD1. With 6 bases clipped from V and 4 bases from J, the junction kept 6 bases outside the gene matches. This CDR3 spans 15 amino acids. CDR1 is MNHEY and CDR2 is SVGAGI in the germline V gene. The CDR3 sequence is CASRTGTGGSDTQYF. DNA for the CDR3: TGTGCCAGCAGAACCGGGACAGGGGGTTCAGATACGCAGTATTTT.

The J gene is TRBJ1-1, the V gene TRBV7-9, with D possibly being TRBD1 (6 bases). The CDR3 is 13 residues long. CDR1 SEHNR and CDR2 FQNEAQ come from the germline V gene (reference sequence). V was cut by 0 bases and J by 10 bases, with 12 bases left in between. The DNA for the CDR3 is TGTGCCAGCAGCTTAGCAGAAGAACAGGGAGCTTTCTTT. Its protein product is CASSLAEEQGAFF.

The rearrangement uses TRBV7-8 and TRBJ2-4, with D perhaps matching TRBD1 (5 bases). The germline CDR1 and CDR2 sequences are SGHVS and FQNEAQ. V dropped 4 bases and J dropped 5 bases, with 18 bases sitting between them. The CDR3 is 16 amino acids. CDR3 loop: CASSSNNRQNENIQYF. For the CDR3, the DNA is TGTGCCAGCAGCTCCAACAACCGACAGAATGAAAACATTCAGTACTTC.

J is TRBJ2-2 and V is TRBV2, with 7 bases aligning to TRBD1. The CDR3 spans 17 residues. J gave up 0 bases and V 7 bases, and 11 bases lay outside the gene matches. Germline V gene sequence: CDR1 SNHLY, CDR2 FYNNEI. This chain's CDR3 is CASKIPGTATNTGELFF. The CDR3 nucleotides read TGTGCCAGCAAAATCCCCGGGACAGCTACGAACACCGGGGAGCTGTTTTTT.